Below are 20 T cell receptor beta chains sequenced from a single sample in a study of cytomegalovirus exposure and HLA in healthy donors (dated by TCRdb to the late 2010s). Preparation of the library involved the immunoSEQ multiplex PCR assay. For the multiplex PCR, a mixture combining 60 forward primers for TCR Vbeta segments and 13 reverse primers for TCR Jbeta segments was used. Sourced from immuneACCESS, this table was stored by TCRdb with only in-frame sequences that have V and J called. A share of the clones is absent; for the studies checked, an unresolved V gene accounts for under half, and the remainder has no known explanation. In all, the sample holds about 170,000 clones, and roughly 78% of those were seen once. The top ten constitute around 13% of the sample. Sample: PBMCs. These receptors were taken from a woman aged 50 to 60 in good health and CMV-seropositive.

The table lists this clone with a count of one. The J gene is TRBJ1-1, the V gene TRBV18; 7 bases match TRBD1. Germline lookup yields CDR1 KGHSH and CDR2 LQKENI. The CDR3 has 13 residues. V dropped 4 bases and J dropped 3; count of bases not matched to a gene: 2. The CDR3 sequence is CASSLTGDTEAFF. CDR3 DNA sequence: TGTGCCAGCTCACTCACAGGGGACACTGAAGCTTTCTTT.

This chain joins TRBV4-1 and TRBJ1-6; 7 bases are shared with TRBD1. The CDR3 loop spans 17 amino acids. V was pared by 2 bases and J by 8 bases, with 12 bases of the junction left unmatched. CDR1 and CDR2 from the germline V gene are MGHRA and YSYEKL. The DNA of the CDR3 is TGCGCCAGCAGCCAACCGCAGGGGGGCAAAAAGGATTCACCCCTCCACTTT. This codes for CASSQPQGGKKDSPLHF.

Only a few counts were recorded for this clone. This chain joins TRBV7-6 and TRBJ2-6; a weak D match, TRBD1 (6 bases). There are 19 residues in the CDR3. Germline assignment: CDR1 SGHVS and CDR2 FNYEAQ. Trimming took 5 bases from V and 3 from J, leaving 23 bases between them. CDR3 loop: CASSQYPDSTVFGANVLTF. As DNA, the CDR3 is TGTGCCAGCAGCCAATACCCGGACAGTACGGTTTTTGGGGCCAACGTCCTGACTTTC. Full variable domain (missing parts from reference TRBV7-6 and TRBJ2-6): GAGVSQSPRYKVTKRGQDVALRCDPISGHVSLYWYRQALGQGPEFLTYFNYEAQQDKSGLPNDRFSAERPEGSISTLTIQRTEQRDSAMYRCASSQYPDSTVFGANVLTFGAGSRLTVL.

This rearrangement joins TRBV19 to TRBJ1-1, with D possibly being TRBD1 (6 bases). The germline V and J ends were trimmed by 6 bases and 8 bases, with 16 bases remaining between them. The length of the CDR3 is 13 residues. Germline V gene lookup returns CDR1 LNHDA and CDR2 SQIVND (reference sequence). CDR3 in DNA: TGTGCCAGTAGGACGACAGGATCTGCCGAAGCTTTCTTT. Translated: CASRTTGSAEAFF.

J is TRBJ2-3 and V is TRBV9, with 15 bases that match TRBD2. This CDR3 is built from 17 residues. Trimming cost V 3 bases and J 6 bases; bases outside gene matches: 8. CDR1 and CDR2 (germline): SGDLS, YYNGEE. DNA for the CDR3: TGTGCCAGCAGCGGAGCCGGGACTAGCGGGGGGTGGGATACGCAGTATTTT. It specifies CASSGAGTSGGWDTQYF.

The rearrangement links TRBV5-1 to TRBJ1-1, with D unclear. The CDR3 runs to 13 residues. The V end was cut by 2 bases, the J end by 2 bases, with 7 bases between. CDR1 SGHRS and CDR2 YFSETQ come from the germline V gene. CDR3 protein: CASSLELNTEAFF. In DNA form, the CDR3 reads TGCGCCAGCAGCTTAGAACTAAACACTGAAGCTTTCTTT.

The CDR3 region is CAWTRGQLNTEAFF. The CDR3 DNA reads TGTGCCTGGACGAGAGGACAGTTGAACACTGAAGCTTTCTTT. The chain combines TRBV30 with TRBJ1-1; D might be TRBD1 (6 bases). The V end was cut by 4 bases, the J end by 0 bases, with 12 bases between. The germline CDR1 and CDR2 sequences are GTSNPN and SVGIG (reference sequence). The CDR3 is 14 amino acids. Full variable domain (missing parts from reference TRBV30 and TRBJ1-1): SQTIHQWPATLVQPVGSPLSLECTVEGTSNPNLYWYRQAAGRGLQLLFYSVGIGQISSEVPQNLSASRPQDRQFILSSKKLLLSDSGFYLCAWTRGQLNTEAFFGQGTRLTVV.

This clone was observed a few times. The chain recombines TRBV19 with TRBJ2-5, with 9 bases aligning to TRBD1. This CDR3 spans 16 amino acids. CDR1 and CDR2 (germline): LNHDA, SQIVND (reference sequence). J lost 0 bases, V lost 6 bases, and 8 bases had no gene match. Here the CDR3 DNA reads TGTGCCAGTAGCCGCGTGGGGACAGGGTACCAAGAGACCCAGTACTTC. Encoded protein: CASSRVGTGYQETQYF.

The chain combines TRBV12-5 with TRBJ1-5, with TRBD1 identical over 7 bases. This CDR3 has 15 amino acids. V shed 1 base and J 0 bases; nucleotides not matched to a gene: 0. CDR1 LGHNT and CDR2 FRNRAP come from the germline V gene. CDR3: CASGLGQGSNQPQHF. As DNA, the CDR3 is TGTGCTAGTGGTTTGGGACAGGGTAGCAATCAGCCCCAGCATTTT.

This sequence joins TRBV30 and TRBJ1-3; 7 nucleotides agree with TRBD1. The CDR3 runs to 17 residues. V shed 4 bases, J shed 0 bases, and the junction held 12 bases outside the gene matches. From germline, CDR1 is GTSNPN and CDR2 SVGIG (reference sequence). The CDR3: CAWTRRRRTGSGNTIYF. The CDR3 DNA is TGTGCCTGGACCCGGCGGCGTCGGACAGGCTCTGGAAACACCATATATTTT. Variable domain in full (rest from reference TRBV30 and TRBJ1-3): SQTIHQWPATLVQPVGSPLSLECTVEGTSNPNLYWYRQAAGRGLQLLFYSVGIGQISSEVPQNLSASRPQDRQFILSSKKLLLSDSGFYLCAWTRRRRTGSGNTIYFGEGSWLTVV.

V gene TRBV7-9 combines with J gene TRBJ2-5; the match to TRBD2 covers 7 bases. This CDR3 comprises 16 residues. The J segment lost 5 bases and the V segment lost 5 bases, leaving 14 bases of the junction unmatched. Germline V gene sequence: CDR1 SEHNR, CDR2 FQNEAQ (reference sequence). For the CDR3, the DNA is TGTGCCAGCAGCCCCAGGACTAGTGGAGCGTATGAGACCCAGTACTTC. It encodes CASSPRTSGAYETQYF.

CDR3 bases: TGTGCCAGCAGCCGGGATGTAGCGGGGGGGCTCGGAAACATTCAGTACTTC. Amino acids: CASSRDVAGGLGNIQYF. V is TRBV7-2 and J is TRBJ2-4; TRBD2 matches at 11 bases. Per the germline V gene, CDR1 is SGHTA and CDR2 is FQGNSA. The CDR3 is 17 amino acids. Trimming took 5 bases from V and 6 from J; bases not matched to a gene: 12.

The genes are TRBV4-1 and TRBJ2-5; TRBD1 aligns across 12 bases. Germline V CDR1 and CDR2: MGHRA, YSYEKL. The CDR3 totals 16 residues. The V and J ends lost 1 base and 5 bases, in that order; junction bases with no gene match: 5. Here the CDR3 reads CASSQVGTGGLETQYF. The DNA of the CDR3 is TGCGCCAGCAGCCAAGTCGGGACAGGGGGCCTGGAGACCCAGTACTTC.

The chain uses TRBV5-1 and TRBJ2-3, with D perhaps matching TRBD2 (6 bases). This CDR3 has 16 amino acids. V lost 4 bases to trimming and J lost 0 bases, with 15 bases between them. The germline V gene encodes CDR1 SGHRS and CDR2 YFSETQ. The CDR3 sequence is CASSQGAGPSTDTQYF. In DNA form, the CDR3 reads TGCGCCAGCAGCCAAGGCGCGGGGCCTAGCACAGATACGCAGTATTTT.

The chain has TRBV25-1 and TRBJ2-5; D not resolved. The germline gives CDR1 MGHDK, CDR2 SYGVNS. CDR3 length: 13 amino acids. With 2 bases removed from V and 1 base from J, the gap between germline ends came to 5 bases. The CDR3 coding sequence is TGTGCCAGCAGTGAAAACACCCAAGAGACCCAGTACTTC. Its translation: CASSENTQETQYF.

This rearrangement joins TRBV4-2 to TRBJ1-2, with a weak D call TRBD1 (5 bases). This CDR3 region has 14 residues. Trimming removed 4 bases at V and 8 bases at J, with 17 bases between. Germline V gene sequence: CDR1 LGHNA, CDR2 YNFKEQ. The CDR3 sequence is CASSPPGTARGYTF. The CDR3 bases are TGTGCCAGCAGCCCCCCCGGGACTGCGAGGGGCTACACCTTC.

There are a few counts of this clone. V and J are TRBV2 and TRBJ2-5; D might be TRBD2 (6 bases). The end of the DNA aligns better with TRBJ2-7, so the J call may be wrong. There are 11 residues in the CDR3. Germline CDR1 is SNHLY and CDR2 is FYNNEI. CDR3: CASGGTYEQYF. The CDR3 region has the DNA TGTGCCAGCGGGGGGACCTACGAGCAGTACTTC.

The sample holds a few counts of this clone. The chain carries TRBV5-1 and TRBJ2-3; 10 bases agree with TRBD1. The junction had 3 bases not matched to a gene; V was cut back by 4 bases and J by 4 bases. Germline lookup yields CDR1 SGHRS and CDR2 YFSETQ. This CDR3 has 14 amino acids. Here the CDR3 DNA reads TGCGCCAGCAGCACGGGACAGGGGCCAGATACGCAGTATTTT. Its translation: CASSTGQGPDTQYF. Together with reference TRBV5-1 and TRBJ2-3, the CDR3 gives the full variable domain: KAGVTQTPRYLIKTRGQQVTLSCSPISGHRSVSWYQQTPGQGLQFLFEYFSETQRNKGNFPGRFSGRQFSNSRSEMNVSTLELGDSALYLCASSTGQGPDTQYFGPGTRLTVL.

This chain links TRBV6-1 with TRBJ1-1; TRBD1 agrees at 8 bases. CDR1 is MNHNS and CDR2 is SASEGT in the germline V gene. Trimming cost V 5 bases and J 1 base; bases outside gene matches: 3. This CDR3 is built from 14 residues. The CDR3, as DNA: TGTGCCAGCAGTCAGGGGGCGGCGAACACTGAAGCTTTCTTT. This codes for CASSQGAANTEAFF.

A few counts support this clone. V is TRBV2 and J is TRBJ2-3, with TRBD1 matching over 9 bases. Germline CDR1 reads SNHLY; CDR2 reads FYNNEI. The CDR3 spans 14 residues. The V gene end was trimmed by 6 bases and the J gene end by 8 bases; junction bases not matched to a gene: 9. The CDR3 bases are TGTGCCAGCAGCGGACAGGGGAATGTAGTTACGCAGTATTTT. Its translation: CASSGQGNVVTQYF.